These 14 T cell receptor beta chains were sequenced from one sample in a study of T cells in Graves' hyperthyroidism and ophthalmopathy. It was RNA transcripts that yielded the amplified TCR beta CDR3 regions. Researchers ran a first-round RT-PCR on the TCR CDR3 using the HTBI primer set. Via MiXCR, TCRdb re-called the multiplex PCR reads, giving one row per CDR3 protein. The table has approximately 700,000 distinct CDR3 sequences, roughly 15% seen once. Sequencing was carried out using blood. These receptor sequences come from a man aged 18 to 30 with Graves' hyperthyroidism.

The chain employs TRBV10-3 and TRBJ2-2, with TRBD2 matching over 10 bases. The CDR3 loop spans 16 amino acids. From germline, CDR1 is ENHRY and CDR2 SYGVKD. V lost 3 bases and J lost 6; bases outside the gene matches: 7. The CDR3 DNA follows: TGTGCCATCAGTGATTGGCTAGCGGGAGAGGCCGGGGAGCTGTTTTTT. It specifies CAISDWLAGEAGELFF.

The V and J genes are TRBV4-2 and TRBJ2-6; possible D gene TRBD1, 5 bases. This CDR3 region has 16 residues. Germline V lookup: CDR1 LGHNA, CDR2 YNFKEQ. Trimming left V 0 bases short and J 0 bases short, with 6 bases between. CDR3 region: CASSQDQGSGANVLTF. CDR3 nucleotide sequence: TGTGCCAGCAGCCAAGATCAGGGCTCTGGGGCCAACGTCCTGACTTTC.

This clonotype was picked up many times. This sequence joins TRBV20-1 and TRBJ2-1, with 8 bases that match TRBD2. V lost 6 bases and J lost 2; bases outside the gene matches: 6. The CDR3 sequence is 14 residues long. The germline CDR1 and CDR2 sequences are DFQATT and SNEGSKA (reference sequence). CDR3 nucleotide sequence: TGCAGTGCCTGGACTAGCAAGACCTACAATGAGCAGTTCTTC. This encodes CSAWTSKTYNEQFF.

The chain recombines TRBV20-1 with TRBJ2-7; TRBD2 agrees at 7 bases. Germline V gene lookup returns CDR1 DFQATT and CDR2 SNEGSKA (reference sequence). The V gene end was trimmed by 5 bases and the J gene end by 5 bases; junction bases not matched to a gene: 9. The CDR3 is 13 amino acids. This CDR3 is CSAHLGGVDEQYF. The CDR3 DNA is TGCAGTGCTCACCTGGGGGGGGTCGACGAGCAGTACTTC.

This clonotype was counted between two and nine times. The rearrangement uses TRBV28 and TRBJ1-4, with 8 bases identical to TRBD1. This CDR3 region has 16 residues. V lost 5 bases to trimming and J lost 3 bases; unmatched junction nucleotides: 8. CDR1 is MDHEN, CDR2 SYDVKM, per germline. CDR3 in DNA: TGTGCCAGCAGTCCGACAGGGGTCGCTGCTAATGAAAAACTGTTTTTT. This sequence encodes CASSPTGVAANEKLFF.

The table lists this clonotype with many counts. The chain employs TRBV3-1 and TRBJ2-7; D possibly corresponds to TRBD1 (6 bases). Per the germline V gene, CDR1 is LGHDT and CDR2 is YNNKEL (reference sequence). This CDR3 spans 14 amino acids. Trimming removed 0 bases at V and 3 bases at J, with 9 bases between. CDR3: CASSQEGQIYEQYF. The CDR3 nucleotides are TGTGCCAGCAGCCAAGAAGGACAGATCTACGAGCAGTACTTC.

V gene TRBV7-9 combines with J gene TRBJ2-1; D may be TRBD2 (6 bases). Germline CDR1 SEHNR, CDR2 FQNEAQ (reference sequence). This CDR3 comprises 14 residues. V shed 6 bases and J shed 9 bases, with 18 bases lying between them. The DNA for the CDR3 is TGTGCCAGCAGGCGGGGTCTCCCAAGCGGTGAGCAGTTCTTC. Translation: CASRRGLPSGEQFF.

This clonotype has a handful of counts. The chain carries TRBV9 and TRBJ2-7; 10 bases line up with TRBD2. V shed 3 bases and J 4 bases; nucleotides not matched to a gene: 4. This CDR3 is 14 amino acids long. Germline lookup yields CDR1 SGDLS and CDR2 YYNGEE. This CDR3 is CASSASGSGYEQYF. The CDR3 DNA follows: TGTGCCAGCAGCGCTAGCGGGAGCGGGTACGAGCAGTACTTC.

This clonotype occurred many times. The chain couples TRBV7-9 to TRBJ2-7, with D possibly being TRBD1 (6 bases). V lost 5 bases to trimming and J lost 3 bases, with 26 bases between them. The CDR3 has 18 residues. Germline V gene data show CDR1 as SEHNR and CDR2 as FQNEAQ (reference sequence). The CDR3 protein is CASSPTQTWGLKGYEQYF. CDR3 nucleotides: TGTGCCAGCAGCCCTACTCAGACCTGGGGGCTAAAGGGCTACGAGCAGTACTTC.

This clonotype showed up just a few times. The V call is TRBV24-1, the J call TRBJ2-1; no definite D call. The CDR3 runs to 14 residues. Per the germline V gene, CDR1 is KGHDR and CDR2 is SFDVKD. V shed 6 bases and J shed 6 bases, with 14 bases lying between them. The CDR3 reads CATSNDGVRNEQFF. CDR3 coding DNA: TGTGCCACCAGTAACGACGGAGTTCGCAATGAGCAGTTCTTC.

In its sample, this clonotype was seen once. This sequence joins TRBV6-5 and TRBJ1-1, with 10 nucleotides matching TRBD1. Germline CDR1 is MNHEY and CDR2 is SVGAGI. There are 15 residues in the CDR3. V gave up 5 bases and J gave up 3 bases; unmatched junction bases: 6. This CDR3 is CASSIRQGADTEAFF. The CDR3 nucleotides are TGTGCCAGCAGTATTCGACAGGGGGCCGACACTGAAGCTTTCTTT.

CDR3 sequence reads: CSVEAASGGNEQFF. Written as DNA, the CDR3 is TGCAGCGTTGAAGCTGCTAGCGGGGGCAATGAGCAGTTCTTC. The chain carries TRBV29-1 and TRBJ2-1; 10 nucleotides agree with TRBD2. Germline-derived CDR1 and CDR2 are SQVTM and ANQGSEA. CDR3 length equals 14 residues. The ends lost 1 base at V and 6 bases at J; junction bases unmatched: 3.

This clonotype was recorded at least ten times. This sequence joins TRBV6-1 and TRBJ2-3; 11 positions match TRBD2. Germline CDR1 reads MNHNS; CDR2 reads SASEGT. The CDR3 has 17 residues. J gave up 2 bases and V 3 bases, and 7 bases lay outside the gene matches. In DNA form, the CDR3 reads TGTGCCAGCAGTGATGGACTAGCGGGCCCCCTCACAGATACGCAGTATTTT. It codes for CASSDGLAGPLTDTQYF.

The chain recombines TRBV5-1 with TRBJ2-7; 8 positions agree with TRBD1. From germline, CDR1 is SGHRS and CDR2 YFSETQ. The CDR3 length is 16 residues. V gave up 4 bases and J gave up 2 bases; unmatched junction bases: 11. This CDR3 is CASSGGRTGNPYEQYF. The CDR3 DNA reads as TGCGCCAGCAGCGGGGGCCGGACAGGGAACCCCTACGAGCAGTACTTC.